This T cell receptor (beta chain) was recorded in a study of CD8+ T cells in alopecia areata. At the level of the study: Tofacitinib treatment spanned 6 to 18 months, with 6 months off drug afterward.

It was cDNA, reverse transcribed from extracted RNA, that served as the sequencing template. Sequenced by immunoSEQ multiplex PCR; TCRdb stores in-frame clones only, minus some. Here the sample spans approximately 180,000 clones, approximately 67% being singletons. Germline V gene lookup returns CDR1 SGHTA and CDR2 FQGNSA. This CDR3 comprises 15 residues. Trimming cost V 1 base and J 1 base, with 11 bases left between them. Specified treatment: oral pan-JAK inhibitor, 5-10 mg twice daily. Study results and limitations: Expanded CD8+ clones among the top 100, as well as scalp clonality, were significantly decreased by tofacitinib. Clonality exceeded that of normal scalp in lesional scalp, most notably in alopecia totalis/universalis. Tofacitinib did not eliminate many expanded lesional clones from scalp or blood.

This clone was counted between two and nine times. Antigen: not known. The sequence came from a human donor with alopecia areata. Sequenced here: CD4+ T cells sorted from blood, sampled between weeks 49 and 50, from a patient treated with tofacitinib. The rearrangement uses TRBV7-2 and TRBJ2-7, with unresolved D. The CDR3 region has the DNA TGTGCCAGCAGCTTAGAGTTAGGAAAGTCCTACGAGCAGTACTTC. This translates into CASSLELGKSYEQYF.